This entry describes one TCR beta chain. Germline is not matched at one junction end, which may reflect a read error. Measured with immunoSEQ multiplex PCR; TCRdb has only the in-frame clones, and not every one. This table holds hundreds of thousands of clones, 75% to 90% found once. The germline gives CDR1 SGDLS, CDR2 YYNGEE. This CDR3 is 16 amino acids long. This specimen belongs to a study of blood T cell repertoires in COVID-19. The TCR comes from a woman between 45 and 65 years old who had recovered from COVID-19. Source material: peripheral blood. This chain joins TRBV9 and TRBJ2-2; 9 positions match TRBD2. The CDR3, as DNA: TGTGCCAGCAGCGTAGGTTCTAGCGGGAACTCCGGGGAGCTGTTTTTT. Translation: CASSVGSSGNSGELFF.